This T cell receptor beta chain was obtained from a study of metastatic and nonmetastatic thyroid tumors. Across the whole study: The comparison covered peripheral blood and tumor or nodule tissue in malignant and benign thyroid patients.

Trimming removed 5 bases at V and 5 bases at J, with 9 bases between. The CDR3 sequence is 13 residues long. Germline values: CDR1 MNHEY, CDR2 SMNVEV (reference sequence). This clone is medium-sized (0.01 to 0.1%) in the sample. TCRdb re-processed the PCR reads through MiXCR. The sample consists of roughly 3,700 clones, 36% of them appearing once. The entire patient cohort was treatment-naive prior to thyroid surgery. The sequenced sample was adjacent normal tissue. J is TRBJ1-4 and V is TRBV27; perhaps TRBD1 as D (5 bases). This receptor was taken from a female donor with papillary thyroid cancer or a benign thyroid nodule (not recorded which). Some clones in this sample may be carry-over from other donors' samples. The CDR3 reads CASSIRQNEKLFF. The CDR3 DNA follows: TGTGCCAGCAGTATTAGACAGAATGAAAAACTGTTTTTT.